One and the same sample provided the 29 T cell receptor beta chains below, sequenced in a study of shared clonotypes between healthy human individuals. Clones were read by immunoSEQ multiplex PCR, and TCRdb kept only the in-frame ones, dropping some. Here the sample spans a few million clones, about 90% being singletons. Source material: naive CD4+ T cells from PBMCs. The subset: CD45RA+ positively selected. The receptors stem from a man aged 18 to 35 in good health. Some clones in this sample may be carry-over from other donors' samples.

In the case of this clone: Other DNA sequences in the same sample also yield this CDR3. The gene calls are TRBV7-2 and TRBJ2-7; D remains ambiguous. The CDR3 covers 15 residues. In germline, CDR1 is SGHTA, CDR2 FQGNSA. Deletions cut 2 bases from V and 3 bases from J, with 14 bases between. The CDR3 reads CASSLRGATLYEQYF. In DNA, the CDR3 is TGTGCCAGCAGCTTAAGAGGAGCCACCCTCTACGAGCAGTACTTC.

The chain is built from TRBV15 and TRBJ2-1; D might be TRBD1 or TRBD2, each matching 5 bases. Trimming cost V 4 bases and J 9 bases, with 16 bases left between them. In germline, CDR1 is LNHNV, CDR2 YYDKDF (reference sequence). The CDR3 consists of 14 residues. CDR3 in amino acids: CATSTWAEGPEQFF. The CDR3 DNA follows: TGTGCCACCAGCACCTGGGCCGAGGGACCTGAGCAGTTCTTC.

In its sample, this clone was seen once. The sample contains more than one DNA sequence encoding this CDR3. The J gene is TRBJ1-2, the V gene TRBV5-4, with D tentatively TRBD1 (5 bases). Looked up from germline, CDR1 is SGHNT and CDR2 is YYREEE (reference sequence). V was shortened by 0 bases and J by 4 bases, with 10 bases between the two germline ends. The CDR3 is 14 residues long. CDR3 DNA: TGTGCCAGCAGCTTGGGGGGGGAGGTCTATGGCTACACCTTC. It translates to CASSLGGEVYGYTF.

A single count supports this clone. J is TRBJ1-2 and V is TRBV7-3, with D maybe TRBD1 (5 bases). Germline values: CDR1 SGHTA, CDR2 FQGTGA. Trimming took 8 bases from V and 2 from J, leaving 18 bases between them. The CDR3 is made up of 15 amino acids. CDR3 DNA: TGTGCCAGCGGCCCCGGGGACTATAAAAACTATGGCTACACCTTC. The encoded protein is CASGPGDYKNYGYTF.

As to this clone: Other DNA variants within this sample encode the same CDR3. The chain uses TRBV5-4 and TRBJ2-1, with 13 positions matching TRBD2. The CDR3 is made up of 16 amino acids. With V trimmed by 0 bases and J by 6 bases, 3 bases remained unmatched. Looked up from germline, CDR1 is SGHNT and CDR2 is YYREEE (reference sequence). The CDR3 DNA reads as TGTGCCAGCAGCTTGGGTGGACTAGCGGGAGTCAATGAGCAGTTCTTC. It translates to CASSLGGLAGVNEQFF.

The chain recombines TRBV5-4 with TRBJ2-7; 10 positions agree with TRBD2. The CDR3 is 17 residues long. The germline V gene has CDR1 SGHNT and CDR2 YYREEE (reference sequence). After removal of 0 bases from V and 4 bases from J, the junction contained 10 bases not matched to a gene. The CDR3, as DNA: TGTGCCAGCAGCTTGGGGGGGGCTAGCGGGAGCCCTTACGAGCAGTACTTC. Its translation is CASSLGGASGSPYEQYF.

This rearrangement joins TRBV6-6 to TRBJ1-5; 7 bases agree with TRBD1. CDR3 length: 12 amino acids. The V and J ends lost 6 bases and 7 bases, in that order; junction bases with no gene match: 3. Germline CDR1 is MNHNY and CDR2 is SVGAGI (reference sequence). This CDR3 is CASRTGLQPQHF. Written as DNA, the CDR3 is TGTGCCAGCAGGACAGGGTTACAGCCCCAGCATTTT.

The chain combines TRBV5-1 with TRBJ2-7; the match to TRBD1 covers 9 bases. This CDR3 has 15 amino acids. The junction had 9 bases not matched to a gene; V was cut back by 4 bases and J by 4 bases. Germline V gene data show CDR1 as SGHRS and CDR2 as YFSETQ. The CDR3 DNA sequence: TGCGCCAGCAGCACCCCGGGACAGGGCGCGTACGAGCAGTACTTC. Encoded protein: CASSTPGQGAYEQYF. Complete variable domain (other parts from reference TRBV5-1 and TRBJ2-7): KAGVTQTPRYLIKTRGQQVTLSCSPISGHRSVSWYQQTPGQGLQFLFEYFSETQRNKGNFPGRFSGRQFSNSRSEMNVSTLELGDSALYLCASSTPGQGAYEQYFGPGTRLTVT.

The chain has TRBV5-6 and TRBJ2-1; 10 nucleotides match TRBD2. This CDR3 comprises 16 residues. Germline V gene lookup returns CDR1 SGHDT and CDR2 YYEEEE. V lost 1 base to trimming and J lost 8 bases; unmatched junction nucleotides: 9. The CDR3 protein is CASSLWASGRSDEQFF. The CDR3 DNA sequence: TGTGCCAGCAGCTTGTGGGCTAGCGGGAGATCCGATGAGCAGTTCTTC.

V and J are TRBV5-8 and TRBJ1-5, with TRBD1 as a possible D gene (6 bases). The CDR3 has 15 amino acids. Germline CDR1 SGHTS, CDR2 YDEGEE. The V gene lost 0 bases and the J gene lost 3 bases, with 10 bases spanning the gap. The CDR3 spells CASSLVSGVNQPQHF. CDR3 sequence (DNA): TGTGCCAGCAGCTTGGTGTCAGGGGTCAATCAGCCCCAGCATTTT.

The chain uses TRBV30 and TRBJ1-1; D might be TRBD1 (5 bases). Germline values: CDR1 GTSNPN, CDR2 SVGIG (reference sequence). The CDR3 consists of 13 residues. The V gene lost 4 bases and the J gene lost 4 bases, with 13 bases spanning the gap. The CDR3 coding sequence is TGTGCCTGGAATGACCGGGGGGGCACTGAAGCTTTCTTT. This sequence encodes CAWNDRGGTEAFF.

The chain joins TRBV4-1 to TRBJ2-2; weak D call: TRBD2 (5 bases). Germline V CDR1 and CDR2: MGHRA, YSYEKL. The V end was cut by 1 base, the J end by 7 bases, with 7 bases between. This CDR3 is 13 amino acids long. CDR3 nucleotides: TGCGCCAGCAGCCAAGTAGCGATCGGGGAGCTGTTTTTT. It is translated as CASSQVAIGELFF.

Note on this clone: The sample has other DNA sequences that encode this CDR3 too. The chain uses TRBV9 and TRBJ2-7, with D maybe TRBD1 (6 bases). Germline CDR1 is SGDLS and CDR2 is YYNGEE. The CDR3 contains 14 residues. V gave up 0 bases and J gave up 2 bases, with 9 bases separating them. In DNA, the CDR3 is TGTGCCAGCAGCGTAGCTCAGGGGCCCTACGAGCAGTACTTC. It translates to CASSVAQGPYEQYF.

J is TRBJ1-2 and V is TRBV5-6; D gene ambiguous. The CDR3 is 15 residues long. Germline lookup yields CDR1 SGHDT and CDR2 YYEEEE. V lost 2 bases, J lost 4 bases, and 15 bases lay in between. Written as DNA, the CDR3 is TGTGCCAGCAGCTTAGACCCCACGGAGGTCTATGGCTACACCTTC. Translating it yields CASSLDPTEVYGYTF. The full variable domain, in which reference TRBV5-6 and TRBJ1-2 provide the parts outside the CDR3, is DAGVTQSPTHLIKTRGQQVTLRCSPKSGHDTVSWYQQALGQGPQFIFQYYEEEERQRGNFPDRFSGHQFPNYSSELNVNALLLGDSALYLCASSLDPTEVYGYTFGSGTRLTVV.

The CDR3 sequence: CASSLGSPRGTGELFF. In nucleotides, the CDR3 is TGTGCCAGCAGCTTAGGGAGCCCCCGCGGCACCGGGGAGCTGTTTTTT. The chain links TRBV11-3 to TRBJ2-2; no clear D gene. The length of the CDR3 is 16 residues. Per germline, CDR1 SGHNT and CDR2 YENEEA. With 1 base removed from V and 4 bases from J, the gap between germline ends came to 13 bases.

In the case of this clone: This same CDR3 is encoded by further DNA sequences in the sample. This chain links TRBV2 with TRBJ1-1; D unresolved. This CDR3 spans 14 amino acids. V was trimmed by 3 bases and J by 0 bases, leaving 8 bases between them. The germline V gene encodes CDR1 SNHLY and CDR2 FYNNEI. The CDR3 spells CASSDRTMNTEAFF. CDR3 nucleotides: TGTGCCAGCAGTGACAGAACTATGAACACTGAAGCTTTCTTT. Together with reference TRBV2 and TRBJ1-1, the CDR3 gives the full variable domain: EPEVTQTPSHQVTQMGQEVILRCVPISNHLYFYWYRQILGQKVEFLVSFYNNEISEKSEIFDDQFSVERPDGSNFTLKIRSTKLEDSAMYFCASSDRTMNTEAFFGQGTRLTVV.

With respect to this clone: The same CDR3 also results from other DNA sequences found in this sample. This chain connects TRBV11-3 to TRBJ2-1, with D hard to call. Germline CDR1 reads SGHNT; CDR2 reads YENEEA. The CDR3 totals 13 residues. The ends were cut back, 5 bases at V and 0 bases at J, with 5 bases in the middle. CDR3 DNA: TGTGCCAGCAGCCTCAACTCCTACAATGAGCAGTTCTTC. This translates into CASSLNSYNEQFF. Filled out from reference TRBV11-3 and TRBJ2-1, the complete variable domain reads EAGVVQSPRYKIIEKKQPVAFWCNPISGHNTLYWYLQNLGQGPELLIRYENEEAVDDSQLPKDRFSAERLKGVDSTLKIQPAELGDSAVYLCASSLNSYNEQFFGPGTRLTVL.

The chain couples TRBV7-2 to TRBJ2-7; TRBD2 is a possible D gene (6 bases). Germline CDR1 reads SGHTA; CDR2 reads FQGNSA. V lost 2 bases, J lost 0 bases, and 11 bases lay in between. This CDR3 comprises 15 residues. CDR3: CASSLRRDRSYEQYF. As DNA, the CDR3 is TGTGCCAGCAGCTTACGGCGGGATCGCTCCTACGAGCAGTACTTC.

The rearrangement uses TRBV12-5 and TRBJ1-1; D remains ambiguous. This CDR3 is built from 15 residues. The V end lost 2 bases, the J end lost 1 base, and 11 bases lay between the germline ends. CDR1 is LGHNT, CDR2 FRNRAP, per germline. The CDR3: CASGLYLGANTEAFF. Written as DNA, the CDR3 is TGTGCTAGTGGTTTGTATCTGGGAGCGAACACTGAAGCTTTCTTT.

The gene calls are TRBV5-1 and TRBJ1-5; no clear D. The V end was cut by 1 base, the J end by 1 base, with 6 bases between. The CDR3 loop spans 14 amino acids. Germline V gives CDR1 SGHRS, CDR2 YFSETQ. The chain's CDR3 is CASSLWGSNQPQHF. CDR3 DNA: TGCGCCAGCAGCTTGTGGGGAAGCAATCAGCCCCAGCATTTT. Variable domain in full (rest from reference TRBV5-1 and TRBJ1-5): KAGVTQTPRYLIKTRGQQVTLSCSPISGHRSVSWYQQTPGQGLQFLFEYFSETQRNKGNFPGRFSGRQFSNSRSEMNVSTLELGDSALYLCASSLWGSNQPQHFGDGTRLSIL.

As concerns this clone: Other DNA sequences of this sample code for an identical CDR3. V gene TRBV2 combines with J gene TRBJ1-5; 10 bases match TRBD1. The CDR3 is 14 amino acids. Losses at the gene ends were 4 bases for V and 6 bases for J; bases not matched to a gene: 3. Looked up from germline, CDR1 is SNHLY and CDR2 is FYNNEI. The CDR3 DNA follows: TGTGCCAGCAGTGGGGACAGGGGTTCTCAGCCCCAGCATTTT. Residues: CASSGDRGSQPQHF.

In the case of this clone: In the same sample, other DNA sequences code for this CDR3. V usage is TRBV5-1 and J usage is TRBJ1-3, with D perhaps TRBD1 (6 bases). The CDR3 sequence is 15 residues long. CDR1 and CDR2 (germline): SGHRS, YFSETQ. Trimming left V 0 bases short and J 5 bases short, with 12 bases between. This CDR3 is CASSLEGRGRNTIYF. CDR3 nucleotide sequence: TGCGCCAGCAGCTTGGAGGGCAGGGGAAGAAACACCATATATTTT.

The chain is built from TRBV7-9 and TRBJ2-1; no definite D call. CDR3 length equals 12 residues. V was shortened by 4 bases and J by 10 bases, with 11 bases between the two germline ends. From germline, CDR1 is SEHNR and CDR2 FQNEAQ (reference sequence). Here the CDR3 reads CASSWFFDEQFF. CDR3 DNA: TGTGCCAGCAGCTGGTTTTTTGACGAGCAGTTCTTC.

The V and J genes are TRBV28 and TRBJ1-2, with 7 bases aligning to TRBD1. The CDR3 extends over 15 amino acids. Germline CDR1 reads MDHEN; CDR2 reads SYDVKM. Trimming removed 3 bases from V and 5 bases from J; junction bases left unmatched: 9. This chain's CDR3 is CASSLRQGVSYGYTF. The CDR3 region has the DNA TGTGCCAGCAGTTTGAGGCAGGGGGTCTCGTATGGCTACACCTTC.

This clone appeared once. This sequence joins TRBV4-1 and TRBJ1-1; D is uncertain. The germline CDR1 and CDR2 sequences are MGHRA and YSYEKL. Deletions cut 2 bases from V and 2 bases from J, with 9 bases between. The CDR3 covers 14 residues. Here the CDR3 reads CASSQFLGNTEAFF. In nucleotides, the CDR3 is TGCGCCAGCAGCCAATTTCTGGGCAACACTGAAGCTTTCTTT.

This clone was recorded once. This rearrangement joins TRBV28 to TRBJ1-2, with D unclear. The V and J ends lost 3 bases and 2 bases respectively, with 7 bases between them. Germline V gene lookup returns CDR1 MDHEN and CDR2 SYDVKM. The CDR3 has 13 residues. As DNA, the CDR3 is TGTGCCAGCAGTTTGTTCTTAAACTATGGCTACACCTTC. Its protein product is CASSLFLNYGYTF.

The gene calls are TRBV4-3 and TRBJ2-7; the D gene is possibly TRBD1 (5 bases). The CDR3 length is 15 residues. V lost 0 bases to trimming and J lost 0 bases, with 9 bases between them. CDR1 and CDR2 from the germline V gene are LGHNA and YSLEER. CDR3 loop: CASSQDRQSSYEQYF. The CDR3 DNA is TGCGCCAGCAGCCAAGATCGACAGAGCTCCTACGAGCAGTACTTC.

A word on this clone: An end of the junction differs from the germline gene, which may be a read error. The rearrangement links TRBV5-6 to TRBJ1-5; TRBD1 matches 7 bases. This CDR3 spans 14 amino acids. Germline V gene data show CDR1 as SGHDT and CDR2 as YYEEEE. In DNA form, the CDR3 reads TGTGCCGGCAGCCCTACAGGGGAGGACCAGCCCCAGCATTTT. Its protein is CAGSPTGEDQPQHF.

The chain couples TRBV7-9 to TRBJ1-2; D remains unclear. The CDR3 has 15 amino acids. With 3 bases removed from V and 8 bases from J, the gap between germline ends came to 19 bases. Germline CDR1 reads SEHNR; CDR2 reads FQNEAQ (reference sequence). In nucleotides, the CDR3 is TGTGCCAGCAGCTTGGAGGACTTCTGGCTGGAGGGCTACACCTTC. This gives the protein CASSLEDFWLEGYTF. Full variable domain (rest looked up from reference TRBV7-9 and TRBJ1-2): DTGVSQNPRHKITKRGQNVTFRCDPISEHNRLYWYRQTLGQGPEFLTYFQNEAQLEKSRLLSDRFSAERPKGSFSTLEIQRTEQGDSAMYLCASSLEDFWLEGYTFGSGTRLTVV.